These T cell receptor beta chains were read from a single sample in a study of T cell responses to AZD1222 COVID-19 vaccine. TCRdb keeps only in-frame clones here, not all; method: immunoSEQ multiplex PCR. The data show 240,000 or so clones, roughly 93% seen once. Here the sequenced sample was peripheral blood, taken on day 0 of AZD1222 vaccination. These receptor sequences come from an adult in good health. Both conserved end residues are part of each CDR3. Each record gives: D gene, J gene, clone size, CDR3 length, V gene, CDR3 DNA, CDR3 protein. D genes are given only for firm matches. Clone size is not always given. Where it is, it says once, few, many or a class for expanded clones.

D: TRBD1; J: TRBJ1-6; size: -; length: 14; V: TRBV28; DNA: TGTGCCAGCACCCCGGGACAGGGGGATTCACCCCTCCACTTT; CDR3: CASTPGQGDSPLHF
D: -; J: TRBJ2-5; size: -; length: 14; V: TRBV18; DNA: TGTGCCAGCTCACCCCGGACAGTCGAAGAGACCCAGTACTTC; CDR3: CASSPRTVEETQYF
D: -; J: TRBJ1-2; size: -; length: 14; V: TRBV7-9; DNA: TGTGCCAGCAGCTTAGAGGGGTTGGGTACGGGCTACACCTTC; CDR3: CASSLEGLGTGYTF
D: -; J: TRBJ2-7; size: -; length: 15; V: TRBV7-2; DNA: TGTGCCAGCAGCCAATATACAGGGCAGGGGGGCGAGCAGTACTTC; CDR3: CASSQYTGQGGEQYF
D: TRBD2; J: TRBJ2-7; size: -; length: 15; V: TRBV3-1/TRBV3-2; DNA: TGTGCCAGCAGCCAAGCCCCAGCGGGAGCCTACGAGCAGTACTTC; CDR3: CASSQAPAGAYEQYF
D: -; J: TRBJ1-2; size: -; length: 11; V: TRBV30; DNA: TGTGCCACCGGGAGGAACTATGGCTACACCTTC; CDR3: CATGRNYGYTF
D: -; J: TRBJ2-1; size: once; length: 14; V: TRBV28; DNA: TGTGCCAGCAGTTTACACGGGGGATACAATGAGCAGTTCTTC; CDR3: CASSLHGGYNEQFF
D: -; J: TRBJ1-6; size: -; length: 13; V: TRBV5-6; DNA: TGTGCCAGCAGCTTGACCTTTGGGTCACCCCTCCACTTT; CDR3: CASSLTFGSPLHF
D: TRBD1; J: TRBJ2-7; size: -; length: 13; V: TRBV3-1/TRBV3-2; DNA: TGTGCCAGCAGCCTAACAGGGGTTGGCGAGCAGTACTTC; CDR3: CASSLTGVGEQYF
D: TRBD1; J: TRBJ2-7; size: -; length: 14; V: TRBV5-1; DNA: TGCGCCAGCAGCTTAGGACAGGGGTCCTACGAGCAGTACTTC; CDR3: CASSLGQGSYEQYF
D: -; J: TRBJ2-3; size: once; length: 14; V: TRBV7-2; DNA: TGTGCCAGCAGCCGCTCCAGGGAGACAGATACGCAGTATTTT; CDR3: CASSRSRETDTQYF
D: -; J: TRBJ1-6; size: -; length: 19; V: TRBV27; DNA: TGTGCCAGCCGTAGTCACGTCCGGGGCCCGAGCTCCTATAATTCACCCCTCCACTTT; CDR3: CASRSHVRGPSSYNSPLHF
D: TRBD1; J: TRBJ1-5; size: -; length: 15; V: TRBV6-5; DNA: TGTGCCAGCAGACCCACAGGGGTCGACAATCAGCCCCAGCATTTT; CDR3: CASRPTGVDNQPQHF
D: -; J: TRBJ2-1; size: once; length: 15; V: TRBV6-1; DNA: TGTGCCAGCAGTGATTGGCAGAGACCCTACAATGAGCAGTTCTTC; CDR3: CASSDWQRPYNEQFF
D: -; J: TRBJ2-1; size: -; length: 14; V: TRBV9; DNA: TGTGCCAGCAGCGTAGGACAGTGGGCAAATGAGCAGTTCTTC; CDR3: CASSVGQWANEQFF
D: -; J: TRBJ2-7; size: -; length: 13; V: TRBV7-2; DNA: TGTGCCAGCAGCTTTGGACAGCATCGAGAGCAGTACTTC; CDR3: CASSFGQHREQYF
D: -; J: TRBJ2-7; size: -; length: 12; V: TRBV11-3; DNA: TGTGCCAGCGGCCCTTCTGGGACGGCGGTGGGATTC; CDR3: CASGPSGTAVGF
D: -; J: TRBJ2-7; size: -; length: 13; V: TRBV15; DNA: TGTGCCACCAGCATTGACAGTTTGTACGAGCAGTACTTC; CDR3: CATSIDSLYEQYF